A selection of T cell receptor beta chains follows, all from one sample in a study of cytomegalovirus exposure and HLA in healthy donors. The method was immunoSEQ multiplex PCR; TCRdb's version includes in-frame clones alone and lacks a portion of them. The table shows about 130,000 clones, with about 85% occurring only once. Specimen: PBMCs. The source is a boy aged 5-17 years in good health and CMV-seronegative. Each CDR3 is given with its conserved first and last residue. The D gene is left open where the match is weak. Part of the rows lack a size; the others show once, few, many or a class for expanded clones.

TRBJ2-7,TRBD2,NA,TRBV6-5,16,TGTGCCAGCAGTTCCCCGAGGCTAGCGGGTACCTACGAGCAGTACTTC,CASSSPRLAGTYEQYF
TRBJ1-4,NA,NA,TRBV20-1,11,TGCAGTGCTAGTTTAAATGAAAAACTGTTTTTT,CSASLNEKLFF
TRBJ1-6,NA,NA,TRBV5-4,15,TGTGCCAGCAGTAAAACGACAGGCGATAATTCACCCCTCCACTTT,CASSKTTGDNSPLHF
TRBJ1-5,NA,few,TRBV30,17,TGTGCCTGGAGTCCACAAGAAACGACAGTCCACAATCAGCCCCAGCATTTT,CAWSPQETTVHNQPQHF
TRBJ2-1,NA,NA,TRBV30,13,TGTGCCTGGAGTGTACTAGGGTTAGATGAGCAGTTCTTC,CAWSVLGLDEQFF
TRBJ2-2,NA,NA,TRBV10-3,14,TGTGCCATCAGTGAGCCAGGAAGTACCGGGGAGCTGTTTTTT,CAISEPGSTGELFF
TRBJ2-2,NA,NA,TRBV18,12,TGTGCCAGCTCACCTTCCGCCGGGGAGCTGTTTTTT,CASSPSAGELFF
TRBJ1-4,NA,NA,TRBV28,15,TGTGCCAGCAGTTTGCCGAGGCTGGGTAGTGAAAAACTGTTTTTT,CASSLPRLGSEKLFF
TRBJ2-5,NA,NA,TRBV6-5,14,TGTGCCAGCAGTTACTCCGTCGGGGTGGAGACCCAGTACTTC,CASSYSVGVETQYF
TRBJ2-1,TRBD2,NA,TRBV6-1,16,TGTGCCAGCAGGGAACTAGCGGGCATAGCCTACAATGAGCAGTTCTTC,CASRELAGIAYNEQFF
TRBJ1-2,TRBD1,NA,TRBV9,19,TGTGCCAGCAGCGTAGGGACAGGGGGCAGGTTTGAGTTGAACTATGGCTACACCTTC,CASSVGTGGRFELNYGYTF
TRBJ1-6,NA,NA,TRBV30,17,TGTGCCTGGACGCGTTCCAGGACAAGCTCCTATAATTCACCCCTCCACTTT,CAWTRSRTSSYNSPLHF
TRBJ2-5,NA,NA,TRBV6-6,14,TGTGCCAGCACCCCCATAGGGGTTGCTGAGACCCAGTACTTC,CASTPIGVAETQYF
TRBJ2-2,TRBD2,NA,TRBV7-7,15,TGTGCCAGCAGCGCGACTAGCGGCAACACCGGGGAGCTGTTTTTT,CASSATSGNTGELFF
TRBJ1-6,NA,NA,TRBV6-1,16,TGTGCCAGCAGTGAAGTTTGGGACTTAGCCAATTCACCCCTCCACTTT,CASSEVWDLANSPLHF
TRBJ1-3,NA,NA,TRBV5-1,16,TGCGCCAGCAGCTTGGAGACAGGCATGTCCGGAAACACCATATATTTT,CASSLETGMSGNTIYF
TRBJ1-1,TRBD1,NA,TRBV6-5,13,TGTGCCAGCACACAGGGGGCGGACACTGAAGCTTTCTTT,CASTQGADTEAFF
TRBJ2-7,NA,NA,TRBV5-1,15,TGCGCCAGCAGCCGTAACTTTGGGGCGGCCCGGGAGCAGTACTTC,CASSRNFGAAREQYF
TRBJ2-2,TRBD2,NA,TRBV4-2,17,TGTGCCAGCAGCCCAGCGACTAGCGGGAGAGGAGAAGGGGAGCTGTTTTTT,CASSPATSGRGEGELFF
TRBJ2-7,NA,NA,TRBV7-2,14,TGTGCCAGCACAGGGGTAGCGGGCTCCTACGAGCAGTACTTC,CASTGVAGSYEQYF
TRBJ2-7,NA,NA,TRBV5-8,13,TGTGCCAGCAGCAAGAGGGGGAACTACGAGCAGTACTTC,CASSKRGNYEQYF
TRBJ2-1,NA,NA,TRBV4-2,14,TGTGCCAGCAGCCAATGGAGCTCCTACAATGAGCAGTTCTTC,CASSQWSSYNEQFF
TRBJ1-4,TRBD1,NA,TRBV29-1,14,TGCAGCGTTGAAGAACTACAGGGGGGTGAAAAACTGTTTTTT,CSVEELQGGEKLFF
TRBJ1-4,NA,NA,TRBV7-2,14,TGTGCCAGCAGCTTAGCCCTGTTTAATGAAAAACTGTTTTTT,CASSLALFNEKLFF
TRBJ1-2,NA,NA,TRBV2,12,TGTGCCAGCAAACAGGTTTCATATGGCTACACCTTC,CASKQVSYGYTF
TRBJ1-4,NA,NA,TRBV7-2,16,TGTGCCAGCAGCTCGAAAAGAGGGCATACTAATGAAAAACTGTTTTTT,CASSSKRGHTNEKLFF
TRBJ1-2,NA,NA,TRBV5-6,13,TGTGCCAGCAGCTTACAGGGATTCTATGGCTACACCTTC,CASSLQGFYGYTF
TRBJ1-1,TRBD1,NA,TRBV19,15,TGTGCCAGTAGTATCGGACAGGGGAGGGACACTGAAGCTTTCTTT,CASSIGQGRDTEAFF
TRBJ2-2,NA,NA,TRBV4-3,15,TGCGCCAGCAGCCAAGATCACAGGGCTACCGGGGAGCTGTTTTTT,CASSQDHRATGELFF
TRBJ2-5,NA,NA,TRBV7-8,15,TGTGCCAGCAGCGCGTCCGGGACCCGGGGGGAGACCCAGTACTTC,CASSASGTRGETQYF
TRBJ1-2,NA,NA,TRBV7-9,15,TGTGCCAGCAGCCCTTTTATCCGGGCTAACTATGGCTACACCTTC,CASSPFIRANYGYTF
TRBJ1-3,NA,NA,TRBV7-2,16,TGTGCCAGCAGCCCTACTGGGCCTCCCTCGGGAGGCACCATATATTTT,CASSPTGPPSGGTIYF
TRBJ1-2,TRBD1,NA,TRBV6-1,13,TGTGCCAGCAGCAGAACAGGGGAGCACGGCTACACCTTC,CASSRTGEHGYTF
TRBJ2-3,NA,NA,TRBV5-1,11,TGCGCCACCCGTAGCACAGATACGCAGTATTTT,CATRSTDTQYF
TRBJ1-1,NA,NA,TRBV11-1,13,TGTGCCAGCAGCTTATATGTGAACACTGAAGCTTTCTTT,CASSLYVNTEAFF
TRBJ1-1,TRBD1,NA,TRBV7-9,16,TGTGCCAGCAGCCCGCGTGGGCAGGGGGCAAAGACTGAAGCTTTCTTT,CASSPRGQGAKTEAFF
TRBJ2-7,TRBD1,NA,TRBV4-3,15,TGCGCCAGCAGCCAGGCCGGGACAGGGAGGTACGAGCAGTACTTC,CASSQAGTGRYEQYF
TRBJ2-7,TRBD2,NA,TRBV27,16,TGTGCCAGCAGTTCAATAGGACTAGCGGGAGATTTGGGGCAGTACTTC,CASSSIGLAGDLGQYF
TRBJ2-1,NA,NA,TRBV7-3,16,TGTGCCAGCAGCTTAAGGGCTTGGGGCCAAAACAATGAGCAGTTCTTC,CASSLRAWGQNNEQFF
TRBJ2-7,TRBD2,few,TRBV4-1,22,TGCGCCAGCAGCCAAGAGACAGGTGGGTTGCTAGCGGGAGGTAACAGCTCCTACGAGCAGTACTTC,CASSQETGGLLAGGNSSYEQYF
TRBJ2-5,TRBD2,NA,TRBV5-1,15,TGCGCCAGCAGCTCGGGAGGGGCAGGGCAAGAGACCCAGTACTTC,CASSSGGAGQETQYF